This record concerns one T cell receptor beta chain sequence. The sample comes from a study of tumor-infiltrating lymphocytes in primary liver carcinoma. Study overall: Enrolled patients were male and female, aged 30 to 69 years.

Co-extraction of RNA and DNA was performed on about 18-33 mg of unsorted bulk tissue. With a constant-region primer, TCR beta cDNA was made from roughly 500 ng of total RNA. ARM-PCR, slightly modified, supplied the TCR beta libraries through three nested multiplex PCR rounds. TRBV1-TRBV30 forward primers paired with a C-beta reverse primer were used in the first two PCR rounds, which ran approximately 10 cycles each. Each CDR3 protein gets one entry after TCRdb re-called the multiplex PCR reads with MiXCR. The sample holds 50,000 to 70,000 distinct CDR3 sequences, 71% seen once. Germline CDR1 MDHEN, CDR2 SYDVKM. This CDR3 is built from 11 residues. Trimming removed 11 bases from V and 4 bases from J, with 11 bases in between.

V and J are TRBV28 and TRBJ1-1; D not certain. Sequenced sample: liver tumor tissue from sampling region 2. The subset here: tumor region T2, inferior pole. The sequence was collected from a man between 40 and 49 years old with primary liver carcinoma and hepatitis B virus infection. The CDR3 loop reads CASKGSTEAFF. In DNA, the CDR3 is TGTGCCTCAAAGGGATCCACTGAAGCTTTCTTT.